This TCR beta chain emerged from a study of blood T cell repertoires in COVID-19. In the study overall: PBMCs, B-cell-depleted T cells, or T cells were the source of the cDNA or gDNA that made up the material.

Sequenced by immunoSEQ multiplex PCR; TCRdb stores in-frame clones only, minus some. The table lists more than 200,000 clones, around 85% of them singletons. Between the trimmed V and J ends, which lost 2 bases and 4 bases, there was a span of 12 bases. The CDR3 has 15 residues. Germline CDR1 is SGHDN and CDR2 is FVKESK. Sample: peripheral blood. The chain employs TRBV14 and TRBJ2-1; possible D gene TRBD2, 6 bases. The receptor was isolated from a man of 80 years or more with acute or convalescent COVID-19. The CDR3: CASSQRTTKYNEQFF. CDR3 sequence (DNA): TGTGCCAGCAGCCAACGGACTACTAAATACAATGAGCAGTTCTTC.